These T cell receptor beta chains were read from a single sample in a study of shared clonotypes between healthy human individuals. The method was immunoSEQ multiplex PCR; TCRdb's version includes in-frame clones alone and lacks a portion of them. The top ten clones hold about 1.1% of a sample with about 2 million clones, less than 95% of them seen once. The source material was naive CD8+ T cells sorted from blood. These receptors originate from a man aged 18 to 29 in good health. Both conserved end residues are part of each CDR3. A D gene is named only where the DNA matches it firmly. Clone size, where shown, is once, few, many, or a class for clones that have expanded.

cdr3_length: 16; j_call: TRBJ2-7; d_call: TRBD1; v_call: TRBV10-3; clone_size: .; cdr3_nt: TGTGCCATCAGTGAGTCTCGACAGGGCCACATCTACGAGCAGTACTTC; cdr3_aa: CAISESRQGHIYEQYF
cdr3_length: 14; j_call: TRBJ2-7; d_call: TRBD1; v_call: TRBV19; clone_size: few; cdr3_nt: TGTGCCAGTAGTATAATGGGACAGGGGAACGAGCAGTACTTC; cdr3_aa: CASSIMGQGNEQYF
cdr3_length: 14; j_call: TRBJ2-5; d_call: .; v_call: TRBV30; clone_size: .; cdr3_nt: TGTGCCTGGAGAATAAAACTAGGCCGAGTGACCCAGTACTTC; cdr3_aa: CAWRIKLGRVTQYF
cdr3_length: 16; j_call: TRBJ2-7; d_call: TRBD1; v_call: TRBV7-8; clone_size: .; cdr3_nt: TGTGCCAGCAGCTTAGCGGTGGGACAGGGGATTTACGAGCAGTACTTC; cdr3_aa: CASSLAVGQGIYEQYF
cdr3_length: 16; j_call: TRBJ1-5; d_call: .; v_call: TRBV19; clone_size: few; cdr3_nt: TGTGCCAGTAGTATCAAACAGTGGGACGTCAATCAGCCCCAGCATTTT; cdr3_aa: CASSIKQWDVNQPQHF
cdr3_length: 15; j_call: TRBJ2-7; d_call: .; v_call: TRBV29-1; clone_size: .; cdr3_nt: TGCAGCGTTATTGGGGAGGCGGAAAGCCCCTACGAGCAGTACTTC; cdr3_aa: CSVIGEAESPYEQYF
cdr3_length: 16; j_call: TRBJ2-5; d_call: TRBD2; v_call: TRBV5-1; clone_size: .; cdr3_nt: TGCGCCAGCAGCTCATATAGCGGGGGGACTATAGAGACCCAGTACTTC; cdr3_aa: CASSSYSGGTIETQYF
cdr3_length: 15; j_call: TRBJ1-5; d_call: .; v_call: TRBV25-1; clone_size: few; cdr3_nt: TGTGCCAGCATTTACGGGCCGGCTAGCGTTCAGCCCCAGCATTTT; cdr3_aa: CASIYGPASVQPQHF
cdr3_length: 14; j_call: TRBJ1-2; d_call: TRBD1; v_call: TRBV7-8; clone_size: .; cdr3_nt: TGTGCCAGCAGCTTGCAGGGGGCCTACTATGGCTACACCTTC; cdr3_aa: CASSLQGAYYGYTF
cdr3_length: 15; j_call: TRBJ2-5; d_call: .; v_call: TRBV7-6; clone_size: .; cdr3_nt: TGTGCCAGCAGCTTAGGTCCAGGGTACCAAGAGACCCAGTACTTC; cdr3_aa: CASSLGPGYQETQYF
cdr3_length: 15; j_call: TRBJ2-7; d_call: .; v_call: TRBV28; clone_size: .; cdr3_nt: TGTGCCAGCAGTTTAACGCCGGACAGTACCTACGAGCAGTACTTC; cdr3_aa: CASSLTPDSTYEQYF
cdr3_length: 13; j_call: TRBJ2-1; d_call: .; v_call: TRBV6-5; clone_size: .; cdr3_nt: TGTGCCAGCAGTTACTCGTCGTCCCTAGAGCAGTTCTTC; cdr3_aa: CASSYSSSLEQFF
cdr3_length: 16; j_call: TRBJ2-2; d_call: TRBD2; v_call: TRBV6-5; clone_size: .; cdr3_nt: TGTGCCAGCAGTTTAGGACTAGCGGGACTGACCGGGGAGCTGTTTTTT; cdr3_aa: CASSLGLAGLTGELFF
cdr3_length: 15; j_call: TRBJ2-2; d_call: TRBD2; v_call: TRBV6-5; clone_size: .; cdr3_nt: TGTGCCAGCAGTTTTCTAGCGGGTGGTAGCGGGGAGCTGTTTTTT; cdr3_aa: CASSFLAGGSGELFF
cdr3_length: 12; j_call: TRBJ1-5; d_call: .; v_call: TRBV6-4; clone_size: .; cdr3_nt: TGTGCCAGCACTTGCGGCAATCAGCCCCAGCATTTT; cdr3_aa: CASTCGNQPQHF
cdr3_length: 16; j_call: TRBJ1-2; d_call: TRBD1; v_call: TRBV30; clone_size: .; cdr3_nt: TGTGCCTGGAGTGATGCGGGACAGGGGTTCCTATATGGCTACACCTTC; cdr3_aa: CAWSDAGQGFLYGYTF
cdr3_length: 15; j_call: TRBJ1-5; d_call: .; v_call: TRBV11-2; clone_size: once; cdr3_nt: TGTGCCAGCAGCTTGGGAGGGGAGGGCAATCAGCCCCAGCATTTT; cdr3_aa: CASSLGGEGNQPQHF
cdr3_length: 13; j_call: TRBJ1-1; d_call: TRBD1; v_call: TRBV5-6; clone_size: .; cdr3_nt: TGTGCCAGCAGCTCGACAGGGAGGACTGAAGCTTTCTTT; cdr3_aa: CASSSTGRTEAFF
cdr3_length: 13; j_call: TRBJ2-2; d_call: .; v_call: TRBV28; clone_size: .; cdr3_nt: TGTGCCAGCAGTTCCCAGAACACCGGGGAGCTGTTTTTT; cdr3_aa: CASSSQNTGELFF
cdr3_length: 16; j_call: TRBJ2-2; d_call: .; v_call: TRBV11-2; clone_size: .; cdr3_nt: TGTGCCAGCAGCAATCTTTGGGCACCGAACACCGGGGAGCTGTTTTTT; cdr3_aa: CASSNLWAPNTGELFF
cdr3_length: 15; j_call: TRBJ1-1; d_call: .; v_call: TRBV7-9; clone_size: .; cdr3_nt: TGTGCCAGCAGCTTAGCGCAGGGGAGGAACACTGAAGCTTTCTTT; cdr3_aa: CASSLAQGRNTEAFF
cdr3_length: 15; j_call: TRBJ2-5; d_call: .; v_call: TRBV16; clone_size: few; cdr3_nt: TGTGCCAGCAGCCAATCCAGGGAGGCCCAAGAGACCCAGTACTTC; cdr3_aa: CASSQSREAQETQYF
cdr3_length: 13; j_call: TRBJ2-3; d_call: .; v_call: TRBV5-1; clone_size: .; cdr3_nt: TGCGCCAGCAATTATCCTAGCACAGATACGCAGTATTTT; cdr3_aa: CASNYPSTDTQYF
cdr3_length: 19; j_call: TRBJ2-1; d_call: TRBD1; v_call: TRBV9; clone_size: .; cdr3_nt: TGTGCCAGCAGCGTAGAGGGTCAGGGGGCGAGGCGGGCCTACAATGAGCAGTTCTTC; cdr3_aa: CASSVEGQGARRAYNEQFF
cdr3_length: 15; j_call: TRBJ2-7; d_call: .; v_call: TRBV13; clone_size: .; cdr3_nt: TGTGCCAGCAGCTTAGGAGGGACTCGCCAATACGAGCAGTACTTC; cdr3_aa: CASSLGGTRQYEQYF
cdr3_length: 18; j_call: TRBJ2-2; d_call: TRBD2; v_call: TRBV9; clone_size: .; cdr3_nt: TGTGCCAGCAGCTCTCCGGGGCGGGAGGGGATAAACACCGGGGAGCTGTTTTTT; cdr3_aa: CASSSPGREGINTGELFF
cdr3_length: 11; j_call: TRBJ1-1; d_call: .; v_call: TRBV5-4; clone_size: .; cdr3_nt: TGTGCCAGCAGGGCGGAAACTGAAGCTTTCTTT; cdr3_aa: CASRAETEAFF
cdr3_length: 13; j_call: TRBJ2-1; d_call: .; v_call: TRBV27; clone_size: .; cdr3_nt: TGTGCCAGCAGTCCTCGGACGGTCAATGAGCAGTTCTTC; cdr3_aa: CASSPRTVNEQFF
cdr3_length: 13; j_call: TRBJ2-5; d_call: .; v_call: TRBV7-9; clone_size: .; cdr3_nt: TGTGCCAGCAGCTTAGCACGGCAAGAGACCCAGTACTTC; cdr3_aa: CASSLARQETQYF
cdr3_length: 12; j_call: TRBJ2-1; d_call: .; v_call: TRBV7-9; clone_size: once; cdr3_nt: TGTGCCAGCAGTCGGGGTACGAATGAGCAGTTCTTC; cdr3_aa: CASSRGTNEQFF
cdr3_length: 14; j_call: TRBJ2-2; d_call: .; v_call: TRBV21-1; clone_size: .; cdr3_nt: TGTGCCAGCACTACAGGGTTAGACACCGGGGAGCTGTTTTTT; cdr3_aa: CASTTGLDTGELFF
cdr3_length: 15; j_call: TRBJ2-7; d_call: TRBD1; v_call: TRBV29-1; clone_size: .; cdr3_nt: TGCAGCGTTGAAGTCGGGGACAGGGGCTTATACGAGCAGTACTTC; cdr3_aa: CSVEVGDRGLYEQYF
cdr3_length: 15; j_call: TRBJ1-6; d_call: .; v_call: TRBV5-5; clone_size: .; cdr3_nt: TGTGCCAGCAGCTTGTCCCGGGACACCTATTCACCCCTCCACTTT; cdr3_aa: CASSLSRDTYSPLHF
cdr3_length: 18; j_call: TRBJ2-5; d_call: TRBD2; v_call: TRBV27; clone_size: .; cdr3_nt: TGTGCCAGCAGTTTATGGGGGACTAGCGGGCATCACCAAGAGACCCAGTACTTC; cdr3_aa: CASSLWGTSGHHQETQYF
cdr3_length: 13; j_call: TRBJ2-2; d_call: TRBD1; v_call: TRBV5-8; clone_size: .; cdr3_nt: TGTGCCAGCACAGGGGGCGGAGCCGGGGAGCTGTTTTTT; cdr3_aa: CASTGGGAGELFF
cdr3_length: 16; j_call: TRBJ1-2; d_call: .; v_call: TRBV5-1; clone_size: .; cdr3_nt: TGCGCCAGCAGCTTACGGACTCAAAAGGTTGGCTATGGCTACACCTTC; cdr3_aa: CASSLRTQKVGYGYTF
cdr3_length: 12; j_call: TRBJ2-5; d_call: .; v_call: TRBV6-1; clone_size: once; cdr3_nt: TGTGCCAGCGAACAGTACCAAGAGACCCAGTACTTC; cdr3_aa: CASEQYQETQYF
cdr3_length: 15; j_call: TRBJ2-2; d_call: .; v_call: TRBV4-3; clone_size: .; cdr3_nt: TGCGCCAGCAGCCAAGAACGGCAGGGCACCGGGGAGCTGTTTTTT; cdr3_aa: CASSQERQGTGELFF
cdr3_length: 15; j_call: TRBJ2-7; d_call: TRBD2; v_call: TRBV2; clone_size: .; cdr3_nt: TGTGCCAGCGGTCCGGGCGGGAGCACAAGCTACGAGCAGTACTTC; cdr3_aa: CASGPGGSTSYEQYF
cdr3_length: 14; j_call: TRBJ2-7; d_call: TRBD2; v_call: TRBV6-4; clone_size: .; cdr3_nt: TGTGCCAGCAGCCGACTAGCGGGAGGGTACGAGCAGTACTTC; cdr3_aa: CASSRLAGGYEQYF
cdr3_length: 18; j_call: TRBJ2-7; d_call: TRBD1; v_call: TRBV10-2; clone_size: .; cdr3_nt: TGCGCCAGCAGGGAGGGTATAGGACAGGGGGCGCAAATATACGAGCAGTACTTC; cdr3_aa: CASREGIGQGAQIYEQYF
cdr3_length: 12; j_call: TRBJ2-7; d_call: .; v_call: TRBV2; clone_size: .; cdr3_nt: TGTGCCAGCAGTGTAACAGCGGATGAGCAGTACTTC; cdr3_aa: CASSVTADEQYF
cdr3_length: 13; j_call: TRBJ1-4; d_call: .; v_call: TRBV2; clone_size: .; cdr3_nt: TGTGCCAGCCGTGGTTATTCTAATGAAAAACTGTTTTTT; cdr3_aa: CASRGYSNEKLFF
cdr3_length: 13; j_call: TRBJ2-6; d_call: .; v_call: TRBV4-1; clone_size: .; cdr3_nt: TGCGCCAGCGGAAGCTCTGGGGCCAACGTCCTGACTTTC; cdr3_aa: CASGSSGANVLTF
cdr3_length: 16; j_call: TRBJ2-1; d_call: TRBD2; v_call: TRBV10-1; clone_size: .; cdr3_nt: TGCGCCAGCAGTGAGTACACTAGCGGGGGATACAATGAGCAGTTCTTC; cdr3_aa: CASSEYTSGGYNEQFF
cdr3_length: 15; j_call: TRBJ2-7; d_call: TRBD1; v_call: TRBV11-2; clone_size: .; cdr3_nt: TGTGCCAGCAGCATCGGACAGGGTAGCTCCTACGAGCAGTACTTC; cdr3_aa: CASSIGQGSSYEQYF
cdr3_length: 15; j_call: TRBJ1-1; d_call: .; v_call: TRBV5-6; clone_size: .; cdr3_nt: TGTGCCAGCAGCTTGGCAGGCAGTCTGAACACTGAAGCTTTCTTT; cdr3_aa: CASSLAGSLNTEAFF
cdr3_length: 14; j_call: TRBJ2-7; d_call: .; v_call: TRBV9; clone_size: .; cdr3_nt: TGTGCCAGCAGCGTAGGGGGGCCTGGCTACGAGCAGTACTTC; cdr3_aa: CASSVGGPGYEQYF
cdr3_length: 13; j_call: TRBJ1-1; d_call: .; v_call: TRBV30; clone_size: few; cdr3_nt: TGTGCCTGGAGTGTTAGACCGAACACTGAAGCTTTCTTT; cdr3_aa: CAWSVRPNTEAFF